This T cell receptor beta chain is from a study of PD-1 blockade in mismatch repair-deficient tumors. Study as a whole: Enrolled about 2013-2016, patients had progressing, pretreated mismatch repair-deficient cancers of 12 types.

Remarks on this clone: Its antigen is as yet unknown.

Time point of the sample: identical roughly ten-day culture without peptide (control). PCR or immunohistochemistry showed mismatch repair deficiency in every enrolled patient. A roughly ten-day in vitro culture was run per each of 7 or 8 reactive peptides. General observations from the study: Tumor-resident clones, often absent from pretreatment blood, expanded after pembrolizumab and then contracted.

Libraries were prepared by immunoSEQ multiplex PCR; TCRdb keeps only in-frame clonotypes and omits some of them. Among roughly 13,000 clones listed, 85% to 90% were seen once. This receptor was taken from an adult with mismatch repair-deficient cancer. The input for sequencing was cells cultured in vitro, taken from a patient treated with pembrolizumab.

The CDR3 DNA sequence: TGTGCCAGCGGCGGAGCTAGCGGGAGCGAGACCCAGTACTTC. Protein product: CASGGASGSETQYF. V is TRBV25-1 and J is TRBJ2-5; 10 bases agree with TRBD2. The ends lost 8 bases at V and 5 bases at J; junction bases unmatched: 8. CDR1 is MGHDK and CDR2 is SYGVNS in the germline V gene. CDR3 length: 14 residues.